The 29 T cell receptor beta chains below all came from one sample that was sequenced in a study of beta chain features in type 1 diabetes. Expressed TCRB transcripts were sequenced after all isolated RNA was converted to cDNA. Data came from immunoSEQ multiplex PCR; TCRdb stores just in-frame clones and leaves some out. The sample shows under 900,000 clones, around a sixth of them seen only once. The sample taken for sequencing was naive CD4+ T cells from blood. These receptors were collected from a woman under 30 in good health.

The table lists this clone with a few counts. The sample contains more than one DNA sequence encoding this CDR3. CDR3 loop: CASSLASGSSYEQYF. The CDR3 nucleotides read TGCGCCAGCAGCTTGGCTAGCGGGAGCTCCTACGAGCAGTACTTC. The chain has TRBV5-1 and TRBJ2-7; TRBD2 matches 10 bases. Looked up from germline, CDR1 is SGHRS and CDR2 is YFSETQ. The V gene end was trimmed by 0 bases and the J gene end by 0 bases; junction bases not matched to a gene: 0. The CDR3 is 15 residues long.

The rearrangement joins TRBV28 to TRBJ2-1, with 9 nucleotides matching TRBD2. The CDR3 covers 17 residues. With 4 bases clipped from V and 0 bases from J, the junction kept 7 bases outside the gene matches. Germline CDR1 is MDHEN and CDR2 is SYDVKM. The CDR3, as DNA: TGTGCCAGCAGTTCTAGAAGCGGGAGGATCTCCTACAATGAGCAGTTCTTC. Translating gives CASSSRSGRISYNEQFF. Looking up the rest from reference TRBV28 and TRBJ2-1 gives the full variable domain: DVKVTQSSRYLVKRTGEKVFLECVQDMDHENMFWYRQDPGLGLRLIYFSYDVKMKEKGDIPEGYSVSREKKERFSLILESASTNQTSMYLCASSSRSGRISYNEQFFGPGTRLTVL.

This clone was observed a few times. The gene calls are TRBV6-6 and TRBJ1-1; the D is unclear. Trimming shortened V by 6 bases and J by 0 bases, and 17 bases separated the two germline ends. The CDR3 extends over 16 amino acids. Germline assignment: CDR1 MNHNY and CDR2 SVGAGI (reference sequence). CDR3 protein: CASRAPGRSLNTEAFF. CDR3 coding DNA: TGTGCCAGCAGAGCCCCTGGACGAAGCCTGAACACTGAAGCTTTCTTT.

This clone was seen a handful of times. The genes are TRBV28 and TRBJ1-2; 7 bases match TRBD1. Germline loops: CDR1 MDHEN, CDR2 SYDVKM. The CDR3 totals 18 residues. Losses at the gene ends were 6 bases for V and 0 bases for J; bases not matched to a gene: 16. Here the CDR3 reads CASSRGRQGKLANYGYTF. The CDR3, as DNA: TGTGCCAGCAGCCGGGGACGACAGGGTAAATTAGCTAACTATGGCTACACCTTC.

This CDR3 reads CASTPLGGPNSGNTIYF. The CDR3 region has the DNA TGTGCCAGCACTCCCTTAGGGGGGCCCAACTCTGGAAACACCATATATTTT. V and J are TRBV7-9 and TRBJ1-3, with D perhaps TRBD1 (6 bases). From germline, CDR1 is SEHNR and CDR2 FQNEAQ (reference sequence). There are 17 residues in the CDR3. V was trimmed by 7 bases and J by 0 bases, leaving 19 bases between them.

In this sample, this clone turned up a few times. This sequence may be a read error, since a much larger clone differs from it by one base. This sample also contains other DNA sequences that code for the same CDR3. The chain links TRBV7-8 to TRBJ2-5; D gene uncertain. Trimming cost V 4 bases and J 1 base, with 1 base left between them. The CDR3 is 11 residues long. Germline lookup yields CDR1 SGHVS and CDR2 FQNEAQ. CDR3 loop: CASSSQETQYF. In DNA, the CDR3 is TGTGCCAGCAGCTCCCAAGAGACCCAGTACTTC. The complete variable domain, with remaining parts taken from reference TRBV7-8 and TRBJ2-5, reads GAGVSQSPRYKVAKRGQDVALRCDPISGHVSLFWYQQALGQGPEFLTYFQNEAQLDKSGLPSDRFFAERPEGSVSTLKIQRTQQEDSAVYLCASSSQETQYFGPGTRLLVL.

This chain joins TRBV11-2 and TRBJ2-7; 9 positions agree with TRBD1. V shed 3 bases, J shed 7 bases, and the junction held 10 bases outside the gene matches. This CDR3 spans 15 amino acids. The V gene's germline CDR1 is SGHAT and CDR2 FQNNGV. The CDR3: CASSFSGTGTLEQYF. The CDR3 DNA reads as TGTGCCAGCAGCTTCTCCGGGACAGGGACGTTAGAGCAGTACTTC.

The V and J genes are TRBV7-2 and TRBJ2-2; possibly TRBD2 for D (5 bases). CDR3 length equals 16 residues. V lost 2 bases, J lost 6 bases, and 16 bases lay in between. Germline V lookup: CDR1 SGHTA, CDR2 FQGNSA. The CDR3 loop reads CASSLLSLVSSGELFF. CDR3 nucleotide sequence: TGTGCCAGCAGCTTACTATCACTAGTCTCTTCCGGGGAGCTGTTTTTT.

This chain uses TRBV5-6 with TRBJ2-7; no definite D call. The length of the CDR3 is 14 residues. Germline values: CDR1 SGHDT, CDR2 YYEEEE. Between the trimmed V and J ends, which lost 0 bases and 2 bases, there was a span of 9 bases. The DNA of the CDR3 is TGTGCCAGCAGCTTGGGGACGATCGCCTACGAGCAGTACTTC. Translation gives CASSLGTIAYEQYF. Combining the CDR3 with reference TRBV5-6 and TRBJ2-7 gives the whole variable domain DAGVTQSPTHLIKTRGQQVTLRCSPKSGHDTVSWYQQALGQGPQFIFQYYEEEERQRGNFPDRFSGHQFPNYSSELNVNALLLGDSALYLCASSLGTIAYEQYFGPGTRLTVT.

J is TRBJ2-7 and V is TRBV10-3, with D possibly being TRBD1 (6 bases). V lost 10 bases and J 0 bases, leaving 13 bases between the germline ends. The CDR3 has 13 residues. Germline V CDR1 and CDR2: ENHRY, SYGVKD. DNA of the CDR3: TGTGCCACCCAGGGGCTCTACTCCTACGAGCAGTACTTC. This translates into CATQGLYSYEQYF.

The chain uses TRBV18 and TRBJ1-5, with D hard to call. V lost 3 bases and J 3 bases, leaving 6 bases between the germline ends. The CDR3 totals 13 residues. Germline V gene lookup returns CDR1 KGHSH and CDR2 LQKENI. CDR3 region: CASSPNFNQPQHF. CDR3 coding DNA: TGTGCCAGCTCACCTAATTTCAATCAGCCCCAGCATTTT. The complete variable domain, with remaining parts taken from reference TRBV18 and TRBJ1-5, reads NAGVMQNPRHLVRRRGQEARLRCSPMKGHSHVYWYRQLPEEGLKFMVYLQKENIIDESGMPKERFSAEFPKEGPSILRIQQVVRGDSAAYFCASSPNFNQPQHFGDGTRLSIL.

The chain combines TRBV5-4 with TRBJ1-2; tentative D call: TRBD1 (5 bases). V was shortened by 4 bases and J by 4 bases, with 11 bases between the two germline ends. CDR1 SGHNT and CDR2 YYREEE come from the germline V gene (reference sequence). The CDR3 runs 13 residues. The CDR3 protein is CASSQPTVYGYTF. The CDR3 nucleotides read TGTGCCAGCAGCCAGCCGACAGTCTATGGCTACACCTTC.

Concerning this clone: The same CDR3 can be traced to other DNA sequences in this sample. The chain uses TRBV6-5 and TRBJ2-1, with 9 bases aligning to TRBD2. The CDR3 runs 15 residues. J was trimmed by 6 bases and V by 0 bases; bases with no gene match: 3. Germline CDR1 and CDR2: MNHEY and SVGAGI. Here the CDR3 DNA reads TGTGCCAGCAGTTACTCGCGACTAGCGGTCAATGAGCAGTTCTTC. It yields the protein CASSYSRLAVNEQFF.

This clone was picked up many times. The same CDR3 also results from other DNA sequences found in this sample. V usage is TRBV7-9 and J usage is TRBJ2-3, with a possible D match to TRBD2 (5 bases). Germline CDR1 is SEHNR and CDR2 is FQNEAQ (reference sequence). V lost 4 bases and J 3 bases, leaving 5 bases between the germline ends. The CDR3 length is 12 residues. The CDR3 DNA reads TGTGCCAGCAGCTCGGGGACAGATACGCAGTATTTT. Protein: CASSSGTDTQYF.

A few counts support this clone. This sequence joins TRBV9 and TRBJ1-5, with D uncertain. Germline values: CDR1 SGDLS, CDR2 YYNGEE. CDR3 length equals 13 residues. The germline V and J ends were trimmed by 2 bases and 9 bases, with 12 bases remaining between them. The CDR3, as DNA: TGTGCCAGCAGCGTGACGGTGATAGGGCCCCAGCATTTT. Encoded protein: CASSVTVIGPQHF.

This CDR3 is CASSYSGGVYEQYF. CDR3 coding DNA: TGTGCCAGCAGTTACTCAGGGGGGGTCTACGAGCAGTACTTC. The V and J genes are TRBV6-5 and TRBJ2-7, with a weak D call TRBD2 (7 bases). The germline V gene encodes CDR1 MNHEY and CDR2 SVGAGI. The CDR3 has 14 residues. Trimming shortened V by 0 bases and J by 3 bases, and 9 bases separated the two germline ends.

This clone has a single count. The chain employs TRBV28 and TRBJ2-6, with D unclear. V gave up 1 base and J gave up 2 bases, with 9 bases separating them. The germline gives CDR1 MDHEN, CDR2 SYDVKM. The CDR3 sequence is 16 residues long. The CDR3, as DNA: TGTGCCAGCAGTTTATCCAGAAGCCCTGGGGCCAACGTCCTGACTTTC. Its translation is CASSLSRSPGANVLTF.

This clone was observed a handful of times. The DNA for the CDR3 is TGTGCCAGCAGCTTAGCGGGGACAGGGGTGTACGAGCAGTACTTC. Translated: CASSLAGTGVYEQYF. The chain is built from TRBV7-2 and TRBJ2-7; 10 bases are a match to TRBD1. The CDR3 has 15 residues. The V gene's germline CDR1 is SGHTA and CDR2 FQGNSA. V was clipped by 0 bases and J by 4 bases; unmatched bases: 3.

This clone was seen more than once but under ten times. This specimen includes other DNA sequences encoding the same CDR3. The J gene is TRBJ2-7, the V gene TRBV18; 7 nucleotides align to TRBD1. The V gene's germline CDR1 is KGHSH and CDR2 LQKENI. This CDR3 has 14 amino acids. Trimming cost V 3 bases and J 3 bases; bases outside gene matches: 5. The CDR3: CASSPPGQIYEQYF. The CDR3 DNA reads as TGTGCCAGCTCACCGCCGGGACAGATCTACGAGCAGTACTTC.

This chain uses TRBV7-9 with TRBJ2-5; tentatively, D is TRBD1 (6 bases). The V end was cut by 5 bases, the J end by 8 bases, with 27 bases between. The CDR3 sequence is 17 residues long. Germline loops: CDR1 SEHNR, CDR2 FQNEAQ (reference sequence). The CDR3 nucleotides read TGTGCCAGCAGCCCCCACCTTACAGGGACCGGCGTGGTTACCCAGTACTTC. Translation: CASSPHLTGTGVVTQYF. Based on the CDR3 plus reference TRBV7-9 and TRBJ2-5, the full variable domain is DTGVSQNPRHKITKRGQNVTFRCDPISEHNRLYWYRQTLGQGPEFLTYFQNEAQLEKSRLLSDRFSAERPKGSFSTLEIQRTEQGDSAMYLCASSPHLTGTGVVTQYFGPGTRLLVL.

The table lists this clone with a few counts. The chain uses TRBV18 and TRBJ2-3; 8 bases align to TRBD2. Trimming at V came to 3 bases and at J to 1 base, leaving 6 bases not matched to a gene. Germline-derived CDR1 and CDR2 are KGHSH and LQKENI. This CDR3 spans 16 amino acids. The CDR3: CASSPRGSGGTDTQYF. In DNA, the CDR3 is TGTGCCAGCTCACCCCGGGGTAGCGGGGGCACAGATACGCAGTATTTT.

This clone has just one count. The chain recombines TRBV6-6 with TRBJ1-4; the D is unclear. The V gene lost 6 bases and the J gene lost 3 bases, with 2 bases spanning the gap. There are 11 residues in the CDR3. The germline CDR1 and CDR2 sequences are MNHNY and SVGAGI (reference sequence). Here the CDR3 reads CASRANEKLFF. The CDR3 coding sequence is TGTGCCAGCAGAGCTAATGAAAAACTGTTTTTT.

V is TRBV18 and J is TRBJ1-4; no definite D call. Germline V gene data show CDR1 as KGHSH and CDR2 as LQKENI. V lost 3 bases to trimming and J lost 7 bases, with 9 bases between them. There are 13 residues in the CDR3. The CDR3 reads CASSPPGGEKLFF. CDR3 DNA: TGTGCCAGCTCACCCCCGGGTGGTGAAAAACTGTTTTTT.

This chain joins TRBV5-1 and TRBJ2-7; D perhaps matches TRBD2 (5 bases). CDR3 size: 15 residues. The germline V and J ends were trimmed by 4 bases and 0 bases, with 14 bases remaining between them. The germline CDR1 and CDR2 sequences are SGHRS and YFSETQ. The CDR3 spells CASSPEVARSYEQYF. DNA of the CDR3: TGCGCCAGCAGCCCGGAGGTAGCGCGCTCCTACGAGCAGTACTTC.

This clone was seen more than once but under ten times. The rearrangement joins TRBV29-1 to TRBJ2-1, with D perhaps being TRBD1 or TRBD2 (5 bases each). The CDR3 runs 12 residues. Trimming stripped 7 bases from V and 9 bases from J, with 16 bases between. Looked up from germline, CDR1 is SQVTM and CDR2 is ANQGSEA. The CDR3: CSALSPGPEQFF. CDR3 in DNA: TGCAGCGCACTTTCCCCGGGACCTGAGCAGTTCTTC.

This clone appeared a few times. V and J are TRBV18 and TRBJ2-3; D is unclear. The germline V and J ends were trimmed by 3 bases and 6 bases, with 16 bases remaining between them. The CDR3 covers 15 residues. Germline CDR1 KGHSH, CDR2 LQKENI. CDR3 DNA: TGTGCCAGCTCACCGGTGGCTCCAGCCTTGGATACGCAGTATTTT. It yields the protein CASSPVAPALDTQYF.

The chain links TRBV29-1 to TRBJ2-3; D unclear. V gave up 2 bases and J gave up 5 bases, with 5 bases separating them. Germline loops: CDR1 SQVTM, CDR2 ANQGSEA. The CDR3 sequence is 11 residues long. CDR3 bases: TGCAGCGTTGAATTCTTAGATACGCAGTATTTT. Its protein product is CSVEFLDTQYF.

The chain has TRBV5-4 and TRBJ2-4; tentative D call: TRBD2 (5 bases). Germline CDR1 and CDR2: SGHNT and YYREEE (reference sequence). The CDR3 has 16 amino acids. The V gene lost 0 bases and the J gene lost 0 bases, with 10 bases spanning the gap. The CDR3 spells CASSLAGGLAKNIQYF. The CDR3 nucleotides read TGTGCCAGCAGCTTGGCTGGAGGTTTAGCCAAAAACATTCAGTACTTC.

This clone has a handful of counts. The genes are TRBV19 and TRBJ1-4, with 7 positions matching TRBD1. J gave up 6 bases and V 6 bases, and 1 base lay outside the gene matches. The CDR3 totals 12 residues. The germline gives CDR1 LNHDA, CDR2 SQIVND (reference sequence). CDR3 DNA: TGTGCCAGTAGAGGGGGCCATGAAAAACTGTTTTTT. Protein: CASRGGHEKLFF.